The text below deals with one T cell receptor (beta chain). V was shortened by 6 bases and J by 1 base, with 9 bases between the two germline ends. The germline V gene has CDR1 SGHVS and CDR2 FNYEAQ. The CDR3 sequence is 14 residues long. This entry is derived from a study of T cells after yellow fever vaccination. Study as a whole: SMART-Seq v4 Ultra Low Input served to prepare low-cell-number fractions. Overall study results and limits: Peaking faster, on day 5 versus 15, the secondary response was nonetheless weaker.

It was through 5'RACE template switching that TCR cDNA was made, with a universal primer site and UMIs added. TCRdb passed the 5' RACE reads through MiXCR, listing each CDR3 protein once. The profile covers over 85,000 distinct CDR3 sequences, with roughly 10% appearing a single time and approximately 15% taken by the ten largest. Sequenced here: CD8+ T cells not binding an NS4B(214-222) dextramer, sorted from PBMCs, sampled roughly 14 days after the first yellow fever vaccination. V and J are TRBV7-6 and TRBJ2-2; no clear D gene. This TCR came from a man between 18 and 35 years old who received the YFV17D yellow fever vaccine. DNA for the CDR3: TGTGCCAGCAGTCCACTCGGGAACACCGGGGAGCTGTTTTTT. Translating gives CASSPLGNTGELFF.